The 18 T cell receptor beta chains below were found in one sample sequenced in a study of T cells in Graves' hyperthyroidism and ophthalmopathy. TCR beta CDR3 sequences were amplified from RNA transcripts. HTBI primers were used for first-round RT-PCR of the TCR CDR3. MiXCR, applied by TCRdb to the multiplex PCR reads, yields one record per CDR3 protein. Altogether over 650,000 distinct CDR3 sequences are present, roughly 45% being singletons, with the ten largest covering under 8%. Source material: peripheral blood or thyroid tissue (not recorded which). The receptor set was obtained from an adult man with Graves' disease, either hyperthyroidism or ophthalmopathy (not recorded which).

This clonotype has at least ten counts. The rearrangement joins TRBV6-1 to TRBJ2-7; D ambiguous. Trimming removed 3 bases from V and 5 bases from J, with 5 bases in between. Germline CDR1 reads MNHNS; CDR2 reads SASEGT. The CDR3 is made up of 11 amino acids. CDR3 region: CASSDKHEQYF. CDR3 in DNA: TGTGCCAGCAGTGACAAACACGAGCAGTACTTC.

The chain is built from TRBV29-1 and TRBJ1-5; the match to TRBD1 covers 10 bases. The CDR3 length is 13 residues. CDR1 is SQVTM and CDR2 is ANQGSEA in the germline V gene. The trim removed 2 bases at V and 14 bases at J, leaving 9 bases unmatched. The CDR3 sequence: CSVERQGAGREHF. The CDR3 coding sequence is TGCAGCGTTGAAAGACAGGGGGCGGGCCGCGAGCATTTT.

The CDR3 sequence: CSARDRAGSTEPQHF. CDR3 in DNA: TGCAGTGCTAGAGATCGGGCAGGCTCGACAGAGCCCCAGCATTTT. The chain has TRBV20-1 and TRBJ1-5; D might be TRBD1 (5 bases). CDR3 length equals 15 residues. V lost 0 bases to trimming and J lost 8 bases, with 17 bases between them. The germline V gene encodes CDR1 DFQATT and CDR2 SNEGSKA (reference sequence).

This clonotype was seen more than once but under ten times. The J gene is TRBJ1-3, the V gene TRBV19; no definite D call. The V end was cut by 7 bases, the J end by 4 bases, with 5 bases between. The CDR3 is 11 residues long. CDR1 LNHDA and CDR2 SQIVND come from the germline V gene (reference sequence). The CDR3: CASKGGNTIYF. The CDR3, as DNA: TGTGCCAGTAAAGGAGGAAACACCATATATTTT.

This clonotype showed up just a few times. The chain has TRBV7-8 and TRBJ1-1; a possible D gene is TRBD1 (6 bases). Germline values: CDR1 SGHVS, CDR2 FQNEAQ. V gave up 6 bases and J gave up 7 bases, with 15 bases separating them. The CDR3 runs 13 residues. CDR3 in DNA: TGTGCCAGCAGAAAACAGGGCTATGGTGAAGCTTTCTTT. Translated: CASRKQGYGEAFF.

This clonotype was seen ten or more times. V usage is TRBV24-1 and J usage is TRBJ2-5, with 11 bases fitting TRBD2. The CDR3 sequence is 15 residues long. Germline V CDR1 and CDR2: KGHDR, SFDVKD. Trimming cost V 6 bases and J 3 bases; bases outside gene matches: 5. The CDR3 DNA follows: TGTGCCACCAGTACACTAGCGGGAGAGGAAGAGACCCAGTACTTC. Residues: CATSTLAGEEETQYF.

In its sample, this clonotype was seen many times. The genes are TRBV20-1 and TRBJ1-1; D gene uncertain. V lost 4 bases to trimming and J lost 4 bases, with 13 bases between them. CDR1 and CDR2 (germline): DFQATT, SNEGSKA (reference sequence). The CDR3 extends over 13 amino acids. CDR3 protein: CSAIGVLGTEAFF. The CDR3 DNA is TGCAGTGCTATCGGGGTCCTCGGCACTGAAGCTTTCTTT.

Ten or more counts support this clonotype. V is TRBV7-9 and J is TRBJ2-7, with unresolved D. Germline CDR1 SEHNR, CDR2 FQNEAQ (reference sequence). V was cut by 5 bases and J by 3 bases, with 14 bases left in between. The CDR3 is 14 amino acids. Here the CDR3 reads CASSLTPRHYEQYF. The DNA for the CDR3 is TGTGCCAGCAGCCTCACGCCCCGGCACTACGAGCAGTACTTC.

V gene TRBV2 combines with J gene TRBJ1-4; 7 nucleotides agree with TRBD1. Trimming removed 6 bases from V and 4 bases from J; junction bases left unmatched: 2. CDR1 and CDR2 from the germline V gene are SNHLY and FYNNEI. This CDR3 has 13 amino acids. The CDR3 sequence: CASRDRDNEKLFF. The DNA for the CDR3 is TGTGCCAGCAGAGACAGGGATAATGAAAAACTGTTTTTT.

This clonotype has a single count. A much larger clone sits a single nucleotide away, making a read error possible. This chain joins TRBV24-1 and TRBJ1-4; D is ambiguous. Germline lookup yields CDR1 KGHDR and CDR2 SFDVKD. The CDR3 is made up of 16 amino acids. V was clipped by 0 bases and J by 0 bases, with 7 bases between them. The CDR3 DNA follows: TGTGCCACCAGTGATTTGTTCCCCGCAACTAATGAAAAACTGTTTTTT. Translated: CATSDLFPATNEKLFF.

The chain joins TRBV6-5 to TRBJ1-2; D gene uncertain. Germline V gene data show CDR1 as MNHEY and CDR2 as SVGAGI. The germline V and J ends were trimmed by 2 bases and 3 bases, with 7 bases remaining between them. The CDR3 totals 13 residues. CDR3 sequence reads: CASSYSRDYGYTF. The DNA of the CDR3 is TGTGCCAGCAGTTACAGCCGGGACTATGGCTACACCTTC.

This clonotype was counted once. Since a much larger clone is just one base distant, this may be a read error. The chain combines TRBV24-1 with TRBJ1-5; TRBD1 agrees at 7 bases. Trimming at V came to 4 bases and at J to 2 bases, leaving 1 base not matched to a gene. CDR1 is KGHDR, CDR2 SFDVKD, per germline. CDR3 size: 14 residues. For the CDR3, the DNA is TGTGCCACCAGTGACGACAGGGGCAATCAGCCCCAGCATTTT. This sequence encodes CATSDDRGNQPQHF.

The rearrangement joins TRBV6-5 to TRBJ2-5; D ambiguous. Trimming pared 2 bases from V and 13 bases from J, leaving 17 bases between. Germline V lookup: CDR1 MNHEY, CDR2 SVGAGI. The CDR3 loop spans 13 amino acids. CDR3 nucleotide sequence: TGTGCCAGCAGTTACCCCACCGACACAGAGGCGTACTTC. It specifies CASSYPTDTEAYF.

The table lists this clonotype with many counts. The rearrangement joins TRBV7-9 to TRBJ2-5; 9 bases match TRBD2. Germline CDR1 SEHNR, CDR2 FQNEAQ (reference sequence). This CDR3 is 15 amino acids long. V trimming: 4 bases; J trimming: 7 bases; junction bases outside the gene matches: 10. The CDR3 DNA is TGTGCCAGCAGCTCGGCCGGGACTAGCCGGGCGACCCAGTACTTC. This translates into CASSSAGTSRATQYF.

This clonotype has at least ten counts. The chain combines TRBV15 with TRBJ1-5, with D uncertain. In germline, CDR1 is LNHNV, CDR2 YYDKDF (reference sequence). The CDR3 covers 15 residues. V shed 5 bases and J shed 0 bases, with 11 bases lying between them. CDR3 nucleotides: TGTGCCACCAGCGGCTACAGAGATAGCAATCAGCCCCAGCATTTT. Encoded protein: CATSGYRDSNQPQHF. Together with reference TRBV15 and TRBJ1-5, the CDR3 gives the full variable domain: DAMVIQNPRYQVTQFGKPVTLSCSQTLNHNVMYWYQQKSSQAPKLLFHYYDKDFNNEADTPDNFQSRRPNTSFCFLDIRSPGLGDTAMYLCATSGYRDSNQPQHFGDGTRLSIL.

The chain joins TRBV7-9 to TRBJ2-6, with a tentative D call TRBD2 (5 bases). CDR1 and CDR2 from the germline V gene are SEHNR and FQNEAQ (reference sequence). Trimming shortened V by 3 bases and J by 1 base, and 13 bases separated the two germline ends. There are 17 residues in the CDR3. The CDR3 loop is CASSFSTAGSGANVLTF. The CDR3 DNA sequence: TGTGCCAGCAGCTTTTCAACGGCGGGTTCTGGGGCCAACGTCCTGACTTTC.

In the case of this clonotype: Just one base apart from a much larger clone, this may be a read error. The chain links TRBV7-9 to TRBJ1-2; D remains ambiguous. Between the trimmed V and J ends, which lost 10 bases and 8 bases, there was a span of 14 bases. The CDR3 extends over 11 amino acids. Germline V gives CDR1 SEHNR, CDR2 FQNEAQ (reference sequence). The chain's CDR3 is CAIPAPIGYTF. The CDR3 DNA reads as TGTGCCATACCGGCGCCAATCGGCTACACCTTC.

This clonotype was seen at least ten times. The rearrangement joins TRBV7-2 to TRBJ1-6, with 7 positions matching TRBD1. CDR3 length: 15 residues. Germline-derived CDR1 and CDR2 are SGHTA and FQGNSA. Losses at the gene ends were 6 bases for V and 7 bases for J; bases not matched to a gene: 9. CDR3 sequence reads: CASRRMGQYNSPLHF. In DNA form, the CDR3 reads TGTGCCAGCAGACGGATGGGACAGTACAATTCACCCCTCCACTTT.